This T cell receptor beta chain came from a study of blood T cell repertoires in COVID-19. Study-level background: Some COVID-19 samples were acute and others convalescent; all came from the United States, Italy and Spain. Sample material is recorded as cDNA or gDNA derived from T cells, B-cell-depleted T cells, or PBMCs.

CDR3 length equals 14 residues. CDR1 SNHLY and CDR2 FYNNEI come from the germline V gene. V lost 2 bases, J lost 5 bases, and 4 bases stayed unmatched. In the authors' methods: Quantification of nucleated cells was approximated via reference gene primer amplification. The method was immunoSEQ multiplex PCR; TCRdb's version includes in-frame clones alone and lacks a portion of them. Clone size and V and J calls were adopted from that table, with D and trimming inferred from the DNA. The repertoire includes under 85,000 clones, about three quarters of them detected once, and 25% to 30% sits in the top ten.

The chain couples TRBV2 to TRBJ2-3; 7 nucleotides align to TRBD1. The sample was peripheral blood. The clonotype was recovered from a woman of 80 years or more with active or convalescent COVID-19. The CDR3 nucleotides read TGTGCCAGCAGTGAAAGGGGGCTGGGAGATACGCAGTATTTT. Translating it yields CASSERGLGDTQYF.